Listed below are T cell receptor beta chains from one sample, sequenced in a study of early T cells in non-severe SARS-CoV-2 infection. In TCRdb, the 5' RACE reads were re-called with MiXCR into one record per CDR3 protein. Of about 64,000 distinct CDR3 sequences in the sample, 10% to 15% are singletons; the top ten hold 4% to 5%. Sequencing was carried out using whole blood. All receptors derive from an adult who was a healthcare worker with PCR-confirmed SARS-CoV-2 infection or an uninfected control (not recorded which). Each CDR3 is given with its conserved first and last residue. The order of the fields is J gene, V gene, D gene, CDR3 length, clone size, CDR3 DNA, CDR3 protein. The D gene is left open where the match is weak. Size is stated for part of the rows, as once, few or many counts, or as a class when the clone is expanded.

j_call: TRBJ2-3
v_call: TRBV10-3
d_call: TRBD2
cdr3_length: 15
clone_size: few
cdr3_nt: TGTGCCATCAGCGGACTAGCGGCTAGCACAGATACGCAGTATTTT
cdr3_aa: CAISGLAASTDTQYF

j_call: TRBJ1-3
v_call: TRBV11-2
d_call: NA
cdr3_length: 15
clone_size: few
cdr3_nt: TGTGCCAGCAGCTACGGCGGTGCTACTGGAAACACCATATATTTT
cdr3_aa: CASSYGGATGNTIYF

j_call: TRBJ1-4
v_call: TRBV27
d_call: TRBD1
cdr3_length: 17
clone_size: few
cdr3_nt: TGTGCCAGCAGTTTATCTCCTGGGACAGGAACTAATGAAAAACTGTTTTTT
cdr3_aa: CASSLSPGTGTNEKLFF

j_call: TRBJ1-5
v_call: TRBV5-5
d_call: NA
cdr3_length: 14
clone_size: many
cdr3_nt: TGTGCCAGCAGCTGGGGCACGACAAATCAGCCCCAGCATTTT
cdr3_aa: CASSWGTTNQPQHF

j_call: TRBJ2-1
v_call: TRBV4-3
d_call: NA
cdr3_length: 14
clone_size: few
cdr3_nt: TGCGCCAGCAGCCAAGGCAGGGCATACAATGAGCAGTTCTTC
cdr3_aa: CASSQGRAYNEQFF

j_call: TRBJ2-5
v_call: TRBV5-4
d_call: NA
cdr3_length: 15
clone_size: many
cdr3_nt: TGTGCCAGCAGCCATGACAAGGAAGGACAAGAGACCCAGTACTTC
cdr3_aa: CASSHDKEGQETQYF

j_call: TRBJ2-3
v_call: TRBV6-1
d_call: NA
cdr3_length: 12
clone_size: many
cdr3_nt: TGTGCCAGCAGGACTGTGGCAGATACGCAGTATTTT
cdr3_aa: CASRTVADTQYF

j_call: TRBJ2-1
v_call: TRBV29-1
d_call: TRBD2
cdr3_length: 15
clone_size: few
cdr3_nt: TGCAGCGTTGATGGCGGGGGGCCCGCCTACAATGAGCAGTTCTTC
cdr3_aa: CSVDGGGPAYNEQFF

j_call: TRBJ2-3
v_call: TRBV5-1
d_call: TRBD2
cdr3_length: 15
clone_size: NA
cdr3_nt: TGCGCCAGCAGCCGTGGACTAGCGGCTGCAGATACGCAGTATTTT
cdr3_aa: CASSRGLAAADTQYF

j_call: TRBJ2-7
v_call: TRBV10-3
d_call: NA
cdr3_length: 13
clone_size: few
cdr3_nt: TGTGCCATTCGACAGGCCGCCTCCTACGAGCAGTACTTC
cdr3_aa: CAIRQAASYEQYF

j_call: TRBJ2-5
v_call: TRBV5-1
d_call: TRBD2
cdr3_length: 17
clone_size: NA
cdr3_nt: TGCGCCAGCAGCTTGGCCCTGGTTAGCGGGGGACAAGAGACCCAGTACTTC
cdr3_aa: CASSLALVSGGQETQYF

j_call: TRBJ1-6
v_call: TRBV5-1
d_call: TRBD1
cdr3_length: 15
clone_size: few
cdr3_nt: TGCGCCAGCAGCTCGGGACAGGCTGGGAATTCACCCCTCCACTTT
cdr3_aa: CASSSGQAGNSPLHF

j_call: TRBJ1-2
v_call: TRBV20-1
d_call: NA
cdr3_length: 14
clone_size: NA
cdr3_nt: TGCAGTGCTATCCCCCTTAGGGACAACTATGGCTACACCTTC
cdr3_aa: CSAIPLRDNYGYTF

j_call: TRBJ1-2
v_call: TRBV19
d_call: NA
cdr3_length: 14
clone_size: few
cdr3_nt: TGTGCCAGTAGTATAGGAAGACAGAACTATGGCTACACCTTC
cdr3_aa: CASSIGRQNYGYTF

j_call: TRBJ2-3
v_call: TRBV3-1
d_call: TRBD1
cdr3_length: 17
clone_size: NA
cdr3_nt: TGTGCCAGCAGCCCTAGCGGTGGGACAGGGTTATCAGATACGCAGTATTTT
cdr3_aa: CASSPSGGTGLSDTQYF

j_call: TRBJ1-4
v_call: TRBV2
d_call: TRBD1
cdr3_length: 15
clone_size: NA
cdr3_nt: TGTGCCAGCAGTGAACGGGGCAGGGGGTTTGAAAAACTGTTTTTT
cdr3_aa: CASSERGRGFEKLFF

j_call: TRBJ2-1
v_call: TRBV12-3/TRBV12-4
d_call: NA
cdr3_length: 12
clone_size: medium-sized
cdr3_nt: TGTGCCAGTACTGTGGGCACGGATGAGCAGTTCTTC
cdr3_aa: CASTVGTDEQFF

j_call: TRBJ2-7
v_call: TRBV11-2
d_call: NA
cdr3_length: 15
clone_size: few
cdr3_nt: TGTGCCAGCACAAGCGCGGGTTCCCCCTACTACGAGCAGTACTTC
cdr3_aa: CASTSAGSPYYEQYF

j_call: TRBJ2-7
v_call: TRBV7-2
d_call: NA
cdr3_length: 13
clone_size: many
cdr3_nt: TGTGCCAGCAGCGAGGCTTTTTACTACGAGCAGTACTTC
cdr3_aa: CASSEAFYYEQYF

j_call: TRBJ2-3
v_call: TRBV6-6
d_call: TRBD2
cdr3_length: 16
clone_size: few
cdr3_nt: TGTGCCAGCAGTAACCGGGTAGCGGGGCTCACAGATACGCAGTATTTT
cdr3_aa: CASSNRVAGLTDTQYF

j_call: TRBJ2-3
v_call: TRBV7-6
d_call: TRBD2
cdr3_length: 17
clone_size: many
cdr3_nt: TGTGCCAGCAGTCCTAAGCTAGAGCGGGGGTGGACAGATACGCAGTATTTT
cdr3_aa: CASSPKLERGWTDTQYF

j_call: TRBJ2-5
v_call: TRBV7-2
d_call: NA
cdr3_length: 16
clone_size: many
cdr3_nt: TGTGCCAGCAGCCCCGGCGTACTGGGTAGCCAAGAGACCCAGTACTTC
cdr3_aa: CASSPGVLGSQETQYF

j_call: TRBJ2-3
v_call: TRBV7-2
d_call: NA
cdr3_length: 14
clone_size: NA
cdr3_nt: TGTGCCAGCAGCTTAGACCCCTACACAGATACGCAGTATTTT
cdr3_aa: CASSLDPYTDTQYF

j_call: TRBJ2-1
v_call: TRBV7-2
d_call: TRBD2
cdr3_length: 15
clone_size: few
cdr3_nt: TGTGCCAGCAGGGGAGCGGGAGAGGCCTACAATGAGCAGTTCTTC
cdr3_aa: CASRGAGEAYNEQFF